This T cell receptor beta chain came from a study of blood T cell repertoires in COVID-19. As for the study in general: T cells, B-cell-depleted T cells, or PBMCs provided the cDNA or gDNA that served as material.

Methods used by the authors: How many nucleated cells were present was estimated from reference gene primer amplification. TCRdb keeps only in-frame clones here, not all; method: immunoSEQ multiplex PCR. The V and J calls and clone size are taken from that table; D and trimming were inferred from the DNA. Seen here are 130,000 to 150,000 clones, 87% observed once, and the top ten hold 4% to 4.5%. The CDR3 totals 14 residues. V lost 3 bases and J lost 2; bases outside the gene matches: 1. Germline V CDR1 and CDR2: SEHNR, FQNEAQ (reference sequence). This clone was seen only a few times. This same CDR3 is encoded by further DNA sequences in the sample.

Sequencing input: peripheral blood. This chain uses TRBV7-9 with TRBJ1-2; 9 positions match TRBD1. This receptor was identified in a woman in her forties with acute or convalescent COVID-19. Written as DNA, the CDR3 is TGTGCCAGCAGCTTGGGACAGGGAAACTATGGCTACACCTTC. It yields the protein CASSLGQGNYGYTF. The complete variable domain, with remaining parts taken from reference TRBV7-9 and TRBJ1-2, reads DTGVSQNPRHKITKRGQNVTFRCDPISEHNRLYWYRQTLGQGPEFLTYFQNEAQLEKSRLLSDRFSAERPKGSFSTLEIQRTEQGDSAMYLCASSLGQGNYGYTFGSGTRLTVV.